The sequence of this TCR beta chain was determined in a study of T cell repertoires in cytomegalovirus infection. Across the whole study: A matching HLA type, together with CMV infection, was signaled by public TCR beta signatures. Study-wide results and caveats: Carriers of CMV plus the relevant HLA were identified by cumulative public TCR beta family frequency. Dominant in the ex vivo response were TCR beta clonotypes restricted by HLA-C and specific for CMV.

TCRdb itself ran the reads through MiXCR, one entry per CDR3 protein. The repertoire consists of more than 150,000 distinct CDR3 sequences, with over 15% occurring once and the leading ten covering about 17%. Notes on this clonotype: Its antigen is still unknown.

The length of the CDR3 is 12 residues. The V end was cut by 6 bases, the J end by 5 bases, with 11 bases between. Germline V gene lookup returns CDR1 SGHRS and CDR2 YFSETQ. The sequence came from a human donor in good health (CMV status not recorded). Some clones in this sample may be carry-over from other donors' samples. Sequencing was done on a sample of CD8+ T cells from PBMCs. The chain is built from TRBV5-1 and TRBJ2-5; the D is unclear. CDR3 coding DNA: TGCGCCAGCACCGAACACGGGGAGACCCAGTACTTC. It encodes CASTEHGETQYF.